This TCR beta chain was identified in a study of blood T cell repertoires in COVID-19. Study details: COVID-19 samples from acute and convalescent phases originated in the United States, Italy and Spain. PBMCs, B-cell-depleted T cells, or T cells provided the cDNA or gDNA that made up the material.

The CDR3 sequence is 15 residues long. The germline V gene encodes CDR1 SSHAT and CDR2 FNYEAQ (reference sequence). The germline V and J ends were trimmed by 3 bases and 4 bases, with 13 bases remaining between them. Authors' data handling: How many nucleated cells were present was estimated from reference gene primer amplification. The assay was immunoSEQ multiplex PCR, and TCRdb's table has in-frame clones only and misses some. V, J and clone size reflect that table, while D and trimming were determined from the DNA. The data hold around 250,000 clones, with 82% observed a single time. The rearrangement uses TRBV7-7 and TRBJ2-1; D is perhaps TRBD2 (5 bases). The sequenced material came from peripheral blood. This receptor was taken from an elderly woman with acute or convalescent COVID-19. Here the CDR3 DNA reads TGTGCCAGCAGCTTTGCTGCCGGGGAATACAATGAGCAGTTCTTC. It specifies CASSFAAGEYNEQFF.